The 19 T cell receptor beta chains below all came from one sample that was sequenced in a study of CDR3 diversity in severe acne. TCRdb processed the PCR reads anew with MiXCR; each CDR3 protein has one entry. The sample has around 83,000 distinct CDR3 sequences, about 49% seen once. The sample was blood. These receptors were collected from a male donor with severe acne vulgaris.

The chain uses TRBV29-1 and TRBJ2-2, with D possibly being TRBD2 (6 bases). CDR1 SQVTM and CDR2 ANQGSEA come from the germline V gene. There are 14 residues in the CDR3. Trimming left V 0 bases short and J 5 bases short, with 10 bases between. The CDR3 reads CSVEDNRETGELFF. The CDR3 DNA reads TGCAGCGTTGAAGATAACCGGGAGACCGGGGAGCTGTTTTTT.

This clonotype was detected many times. The chain has TRBV9 and TRBJ1-2; the D gene is possibly TRBD1 (5 bases). This CDR3 contains 14 residues. In germline, CDR1 is SGDLS, CDR2 YYNGEE. V was pared by 0 bases and J by 0 bases, with 6 bases between. The CDR3 is CASSVGDPNYGYTF. CDR3 coding DNA: TGTGCCAGCAGCGTAGGGGACCCTAACTATGGCTACACCTTC.

The V and J genes are TRBV29-1 and TRBJ2-6; D unclear. V dropped 3 bases and J dropped 4 bases, with 4 bases sitting between them. CDR3 size: 12 residues. Per germline, CDR1 SQVTM and CDR2 ANQGSEA. The CDR3 nucleotides are TGCAGCGTTGAGGCGGGGGCCAACGTCCTGACTTTC. Amino acid sequence: CSVEAGANVLTF.

Of note for this clonotype: A much bigger clone sits one base away, suggesting this may be a read error. The chain links TRBV9 to TRBJ2-5, with D uncertain. There are 11 residues in the CDR3. Germline assignment: CDR1 SGDLS and CDR2 YYNGEE. The CDR3 protein is CAGSVDQTQYF. As DNA, the CDR3 is TGTGCCGGCAGCGTAGATCAGACCCAGTACTTC.

The chain combines TRBV6-5 with TRBJ2-5, with D hard to call. The CDR3 is 17 amino acids. Germline CDR1 reads MNHEY; CDR2 reads SVGAGI. V was trimmed by 0 bases and J by 0 bases, leaving 14 bases between them. CDR3 region: CASSYSEWTVYQETQYF. CDR3 DNA: TGTGCCAGCAGTTACTCGGAATGGACCGTGTACCAAGAGACCCAGTACTTC.

The chain combines TRBV20-1 with TRBJ2-5; 7 positions match TRBD2. V shed 3 bases, J shed 2 bases, and the junction held 3 bases outside the gene matches. Germline V gene data show CDR1 as DFQATT and CDR2 as SNEGSKA (reference sequence). There are 13 residues in the CDR3. The CDR3 spells CSASWTSQETQYF. In DNA, the CDR3 is TGCAGTGCTAGTTGGACTAGTCAAGAGACCCAGTACTTC.

The V call is TRBV9, the J call TRBJ2-7; 11 bases align to TRBD2. The CDR3 sequence is 18 residues long. V lost 0 bases, J lost 0 bases, and 8 bases stayed unmatched. Germline CDR1 is SGDLS and CDR2 is YYNGEE. The CDR3 spells CASSVGGLAVPLSYEQYF. DNA for the CDR3: TGTGCCAGCAGCGTAGGGGGACTAGCGGTCCCCCTCTCCTACGAGCAGTACTTC.

The V and J genes are TRBV11-2 and TRBJ2-1; 9 positions agree with TRBD2. The germline V gene encodes CDR1 SGHAT and CDR2 FQNNGV. The junction had 8 bases not matched to a gene; V was cut back by 0 bases and J by 8 bases. The CDR3 is 16 amino acids. CDR3 bases: TGTGCCAGCAGCTTAGATAACGCTAGCGGGAAGTATGAGCAGTTCTTC. Its translation is CASSLDNASGKYEQFF.

A few counts support this clonotype. The V gene is TRBV7-9, the J gene TRBJ2-7, with D hard to call. The germline V gene encodes CDR1 SEHNR and CDR2 FQNEAQ (reference sequence). Trimming removed 3 bases from V and 3 bases from J, with 12 bases in between. The CDR3 length is 14 residues. The CDR3 DNA reads TGTGCCAGCAGCTTGTTAGGCAGTATCTACGAGCAGTACGTC. Protein sequence: CASSLLGSIYEQYV.

Relative to its sample, this clonotype is medium-sized. This chain links TRBV10-1 with TRBJ2-7; 13 nucleotides agree with TRBD2. Germline V CDR1 and CDR2: WNHNN, SYGVQD (reference sequence). V lost 4 bases to trimming and J lost 3 bases; unmatched junction nucleotides: 6. The CDR3 consists of 16 residues. CDR3 residues: CASSGTSGRLIYEQYF. DNA for the CDR3: TGCGCCAGCAGTGGGACTAGCGGGAGATTGATCTACGAGCAGTACTTC.

At least ten counts were recorded for this clonotype. The CDR3 protein is CASSIRNSGNTIYF. The CDR3 region has the DNA TGTGCCAGTAGTATACGGAACTCTGGAAACACCATATATTTT. J is TRBJ1-3 and V is TRBV19; D call uncertain. The CDR3 has 14 residues. Germline assignment: CDR1 LNHDA and CDR2 SQIVND (reference sequence). V shed 2 bases and J shed 0 bases, with 5 bases lying between them.

The chain employs TRBV7-3 and TRBJ2-7; tentatively, D is TRBD1 or TRBD2 (5 bases each). From germline, CDR1 is SGHTA and CDR2 FQGTGA. The CDR3 extends over 15 amino acids. The V end was cut by 4 bases, the J end by 0 bases, with 13 bases between. Here the CDR3 reads CASSSRDGHSYEQYF. The CDR3 nucleotides read TGTGCCAGCAGCTCACGGGACGGACACTCCTACGAGCAGTACTTC.

This clonotype occurred a few times. A read error may account for a junction end that differs from germline. The V and J genes are TRBV6-6 and TRBJ1-4; D might be TRBD1 (6 bases). CDR3 size: 14 residues. Germline V gene data show CDR1 as MNHNY and CDR2 as SVGAGI (reference sequence). The CDR3, as DNA: TGTGCCAGCGGCCGAGGGGGAACTAATGAACAACTGTTTTTT. Protein sequence: CASGRGGTNEQLFF.

The chain is built from TRBV7-6 and TRBJ2-7, with 13 bases that match TRBD2. There are 16 residues in the CDR3. CDR1 is SGHVS, CDR2 FNYEAQ, per germline. J lost 3 bases, V lost 5 bases, and 7 bases had no gene match. CDR3 sequence: CASSNRLAGGIYEQYF. The CDR3 DNA reads TGTGCCAGCAGCAACAGACTAGCGGGAGGCATCTACGAGCAGTACTTC.

The V and J genes are TRBV12-3 or TRBV12-4 and TRBJ2-7, with TRBD1 matching over 10 bases. The CDR3 sequence is 15 residues long. The V gene end was trimmed by 5 bases and the J gene end by 3 bases; junction bases not matched to a gene: 7. For the CDR3, the DNA is TGTGCCAGCAGTCGGCCCGGGACAGGGGACTACGAGCAGTACTTC. This sequence encodes CASSRPGTGDYEQYF.

The chain has TRBV7-2 and TRBJ2-5; 7 bases are shared with TRBD2. This CDR3 is 15 amino acids long. After removal of 0 bases from V and 1 base from J, the junction contained 2 bases not matched to a gene. Germline CDR1 reads SGHTA; CDR2 reads FQGNSA. The CDR3 DNA reads as TGTGCCAGCAGCTTAGCGGGGGGGGTCCAAGAGACCCAGTACTTC. It encodes CASSLAGGVQETQYF.

The rearrangement joins TRBV6-6 to TRBJ1-1; a weak D match, TRBD1 (5 bases). Germline CDR1 MNHNY, CDR2 SVGAGI (reference sequence). The CDR3 has 16 residues. The V gene lost 6 bases and the J gene lost 4 bases, with 21 bases spanning the gap. DNA of the CDR3: TGTGCCAGCAGCCCAGGGTGGGAAGAGACCGCCACTGAAGCTTTCTTT. This sequence encodes CASSPGWEETATEAFF.

This clonotype was recorded many times. This chain uses TRBV2 with TRBJ1-4, with D possibly being TRBD1 (5 bases). The CDR3 is 13 amino acids. The germline V and J ends were trimmed by 5 bases and 8 bases, with 12 bases remaining between them. Germline CDR1 reads SNHLY; CDR2 reads FYNNEI. The CDR3 DNA sequence: TGTGCCAGCAGTCCGGGGACGGAGGAAAAACTGTTTTTT. Translation gives CASSPGTEEKLFF.

This clonotype was observed once. This chain uses TRBV28 with TRBJ2-1, with 13 positions matching TRBD2. The V and J ends lost 3 bases and 9 bases, in that order; junction bases with no gene match: 11. Germline V gives CDR1 MDHEN, CDR2 SYDVKM. This CDR3 has 17 amino acids. CDR3 in DNA: TGTGCCAGCAGTTTCCAGGGACTAGCGGGAAGGGGTAGTGAGCAGTTCTTC. This gives the protein CASSFQGLAGRGSEQFF.